This T cell receptor beta chain emerged from a study of T cell responses to AZD1222 COVID-19 vaccine. Study information: Second-dose intervals near 4 or 12 weeks were combined. Study findings and constraints: Increases in Spike-specific TCR breadth and depth were seen after two AZD1222 doses. Clonal diversity was possibly underestimated; the donors were predominantly white British and more often female.

This CDR3 has 16 amino acids. Germline V gene sequence: CDR1 MNHEY, CDR2 SVGAGI. V lost 1 base to trimming and J lost 2 bases; unmatched junction nucleotides: 7. TCRdb's copy holds only in-frame clones and misses some; the assay was immunoSEQ multiplex PCR. The sample has about 120,000 clones, roughly 90% seen once. On this clone: The antigen remains undetermined.

This sequence was found in an adult in good health. The chain links TRBV6-5 to TRBJ1-2, with TRBD1 matching 7 bases. The source was peripheral blood, collected on day 0 of AZD1222 vaccination. In DNA form, the CDR3 reads TGTGCCAGCAGTTACTGGGGACAGTCGCACAACTATGGCTACACCTTC. It encodes CASSYWGQSHNYGYTF.